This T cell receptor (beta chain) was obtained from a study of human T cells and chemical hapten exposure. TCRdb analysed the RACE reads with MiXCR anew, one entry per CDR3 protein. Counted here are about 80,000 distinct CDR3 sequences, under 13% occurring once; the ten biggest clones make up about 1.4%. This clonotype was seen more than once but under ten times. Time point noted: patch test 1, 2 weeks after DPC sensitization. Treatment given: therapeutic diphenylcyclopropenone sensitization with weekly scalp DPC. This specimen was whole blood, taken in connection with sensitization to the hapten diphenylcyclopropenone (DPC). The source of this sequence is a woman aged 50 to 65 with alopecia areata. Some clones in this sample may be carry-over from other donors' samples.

The DNA for the CDR3 is TGTGCCAGCAGCTCACGAGGGGACCGGGGGAATGAGCAGTTCTTC. Its protein is CASSSRGDRGNEQFF. The gene calls are TRBV7-8 and TRBJ2-1; TRBD2 might be the D (6 bases). From germline, CDR1 is SGHVS and CDR2 FQNEAQ. Trimming left V 4 bases short and J 7 bases short, with 17 bases between. The CDR3 loop spans 15 amino acids. The full variable domain, its missing parts supplied by reference TRBV7-8 and TRBJ2-1, is GAGVSQSPRYKVAKRGQDVALRCDPISGHVSLFWYQQALGQGPEFLTYFQNEAQLDKSGLPSDRFFAERPEGSVSTLKIQRTQQEDSAVYLCASSSRGDRGNEQFFGPGTRLTVL.